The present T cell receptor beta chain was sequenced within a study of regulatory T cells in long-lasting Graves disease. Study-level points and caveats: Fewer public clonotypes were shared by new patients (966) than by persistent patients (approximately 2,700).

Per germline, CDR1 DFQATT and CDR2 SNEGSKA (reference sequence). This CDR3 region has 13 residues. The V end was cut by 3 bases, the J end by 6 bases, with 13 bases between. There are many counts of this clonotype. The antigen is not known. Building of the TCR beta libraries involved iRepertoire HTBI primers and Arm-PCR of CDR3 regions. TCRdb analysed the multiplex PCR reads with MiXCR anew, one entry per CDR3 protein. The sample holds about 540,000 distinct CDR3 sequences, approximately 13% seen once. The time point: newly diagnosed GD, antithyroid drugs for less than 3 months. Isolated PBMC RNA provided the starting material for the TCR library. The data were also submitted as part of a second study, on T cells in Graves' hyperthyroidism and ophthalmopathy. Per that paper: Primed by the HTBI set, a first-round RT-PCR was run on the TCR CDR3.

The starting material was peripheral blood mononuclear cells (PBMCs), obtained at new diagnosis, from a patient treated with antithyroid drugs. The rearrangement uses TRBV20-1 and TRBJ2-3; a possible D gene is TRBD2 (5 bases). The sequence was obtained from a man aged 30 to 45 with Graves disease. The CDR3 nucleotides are TGCAGTGCTAGGGAGGAGGTTATGGATACGCAGTATTTT. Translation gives CSAREEVMDTQYF.